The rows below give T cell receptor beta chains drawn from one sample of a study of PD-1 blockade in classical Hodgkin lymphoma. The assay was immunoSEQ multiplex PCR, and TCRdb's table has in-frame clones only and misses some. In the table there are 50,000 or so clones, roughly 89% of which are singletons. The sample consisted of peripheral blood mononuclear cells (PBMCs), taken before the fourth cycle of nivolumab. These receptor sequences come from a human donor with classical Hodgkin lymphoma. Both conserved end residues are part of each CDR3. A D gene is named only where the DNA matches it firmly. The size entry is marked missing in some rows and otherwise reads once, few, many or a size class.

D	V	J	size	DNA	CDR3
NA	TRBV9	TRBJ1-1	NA	TGTGCCAGCAGCGAGGACAGATCGAACACTGAAGCTTTCTTT	CASSEDRSNTEAFF
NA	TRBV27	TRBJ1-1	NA	TGTGCCAGCAGTTGGAGGAGGGGGGGCGGGGGCACTGAAGCTTTCTTT	CASSWRRGGGGTEAFF
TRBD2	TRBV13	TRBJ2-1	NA	TGTGCCAGCAGCGTATCTAGCGGGATTTATGATGAGCAGTTCTTC	CASSVSSGIYDEQFF
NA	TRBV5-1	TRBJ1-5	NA	TGCGCCAGCAGCTTGAAGGGTGGGCAGCCCCAGCATTTT	CASSLKGGQPQHF
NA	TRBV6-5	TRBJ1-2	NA	TGTGCCAGCAGTTCAGGAGGGGTCCATGGCTACACCTTC	CASSSGGVHGYTF
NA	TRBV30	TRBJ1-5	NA	TGTGCCTGGACCAGTCGGGTGAGCAATCAGCCCCAGCATTTT	CAWTSRVSNQPQHF
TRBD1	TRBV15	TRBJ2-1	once	TGTGCCACCAGCAGAGGAGGGACAGGGGGCTCCTACAATGAGCAGTTCTTC	CATSRGGTGGSYNEQFF
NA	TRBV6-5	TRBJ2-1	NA	TGTGCCAGCAGTTACGGTGTTGCCTACAATGAGCAGTTCTTC	CASSYGVAYNEQFF
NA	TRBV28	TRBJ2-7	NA	TGTGCCAGCAGTTTGGTCAGGCGCTACGAGCAGTACTTC	CASSLVRRYEQYF
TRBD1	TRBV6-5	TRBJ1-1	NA	TGTGCCAGCAGTCGGGGACAGGCGACTACTTTT	CASSRGQATTF
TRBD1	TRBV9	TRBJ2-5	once	TGTGCCAGCAGCGTATCCAGGGGGAAAGAGACCCAGTACTTC	CASSVSRGKETQYF
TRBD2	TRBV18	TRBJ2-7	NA	TGTGCCAGCTCATTTTCAGCGGGAGTGCCCCCCTACGAGCAGTACTTC	CASSFSAGVPPYEQYF
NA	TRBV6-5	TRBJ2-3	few	TGTGCCAGCAGTTACCGGCTGGAGATCGATACGCAGTATTTT	CASSYRLEIDTQYF
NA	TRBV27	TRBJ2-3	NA	TGTGCCAGCAGTCCCAACTTGGGTACGCAGTATTTT	CASSPNLGTQYF
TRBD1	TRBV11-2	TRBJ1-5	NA	TGTGCCAGCAGCGAACAGGGGAAGGATCAGCCCCAGCATTTT	CASSEQGKDQPQHF
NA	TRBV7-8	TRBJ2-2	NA	TGTGCCAGCAGCTTAGCGCAAAGGGGACCCGGGGAGCTGTTTTTT	CASSLAQRGPGELFF
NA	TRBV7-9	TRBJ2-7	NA	TGTGCCAGCAGCTTAGTACGGGGTCCCCTTAGCGGTTGGGCCGACGAGCAGTACTTC	CASSLVRGPLSGWADEQYF
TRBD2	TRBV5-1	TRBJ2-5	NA	TGCGCCAGCAGCAGCGGAGCTAGCGGACAAGAGACCCAGTACTTC	CASSSGASGQETQYF
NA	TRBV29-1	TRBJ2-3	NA	TGCAGCGTTGAAGAGGGTAGCGACCACACAGATACGCAGTATTTT	CSVEEGSDHTDTQYF
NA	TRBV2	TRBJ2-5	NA	TGTGCCAGCAGTGATCCAGGGACGTTAGAGACCCAGTACTTC	CASSDPGTLETQYF
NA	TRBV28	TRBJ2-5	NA	TGTGCCAGCACCTTACCGGGGCGGGAGACCCAGTACTTC	CASTLPGRETQYF
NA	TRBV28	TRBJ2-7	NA	TGTGCCAGCAGCGATCCCGACGGGCGCCGGCAGTACTTC	CASSDPDGRRQYF
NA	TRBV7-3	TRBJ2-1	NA	TGTGCCAGCAGCTTAACCCAATCCACCTACAATGAGCAGTTCTTC	CASSLTQSTYNEQFF
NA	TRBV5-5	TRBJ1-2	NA	TGTGCCAGCAGCTTGACAGGGCATGGCTACACCTTC	CASSLTGHGYTF
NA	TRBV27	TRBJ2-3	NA	TGTGCCAGCAGTTTAAAAGGGACCCACACAGATACGCAGTATTTT	CASSLKGTHTDTQYF
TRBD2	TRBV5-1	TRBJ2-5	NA	TGCGCCAGCAGTCAGACTAGCGGGAGTTCGGGAGAGACCCAGTACTTC	CASSQTSGSSGETQYF
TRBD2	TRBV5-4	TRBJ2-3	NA	TGTGCCAGCAGCTCCGCACCAGCGGGATCTAGCACAGATACGCAGTATTTT	CASSSAPAGSSTDTQYF
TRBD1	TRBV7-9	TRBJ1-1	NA	TGTGCCAGCAGCCCGGGACAGGGGAACGCTGAAGCTTTCTTT	CASSPGQGNAEAFF
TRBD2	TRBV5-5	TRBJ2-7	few	TGTGCCAGCGGGGGGGCCTACGAGCAGTACTTC	CASGGAYEQYF
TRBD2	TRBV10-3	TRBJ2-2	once	TGTGCCATCAGCTCGGGAGGCCGAGGTCCCGGGGAGCTGTTTTTT	CAISSGGRGPGELFF
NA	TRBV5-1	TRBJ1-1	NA	TGCGCCAGCAGCTCGCACCCCCGCAAAGTGAACACTGAAGCTTTCTTT	CASSSHPRKVNTEAFF
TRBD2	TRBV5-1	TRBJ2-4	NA	TGCGCCAGCAGCTTGGCGACTCGAGGACTAGCGGAAAACATTCAGTACTTC	CASSLATRGLAENIQYF
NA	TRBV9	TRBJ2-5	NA	TGTGCCAGCAGCGTAGGGGTGGGACGAGAGACCCAGTACTTC	CASSVGVGRETQYF
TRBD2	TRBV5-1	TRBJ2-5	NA	TGCGCCAGCAGCTTGGGAGTAGCGGGAGCGGCAGAGACCCAGTACTTC	CASSLGVAGAAETQYF
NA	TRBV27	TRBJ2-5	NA	TGTGCCAGCACCTCTAGGGGGGTACTCCAAGAGACCCAGTACTTC	CASTSRGVLQETQYF
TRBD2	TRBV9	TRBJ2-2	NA	TGTGCCAGCAGCGTAGATGGGAGGGCCTTCTTCGGGGAGCTGTTTTTT	CASSVDGRAFFGELFF
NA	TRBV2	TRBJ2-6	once	TGTGCCACCCAGGGTACTGGGGCCAACGTCCTGACTTTC	CATQGTGANVLTF
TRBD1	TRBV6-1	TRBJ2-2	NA	TGTGCCAGCAGTGAATTCGGGACAGGGGCCGGGGAGCTGTTTTTT	CASSEFGTGAGELFF
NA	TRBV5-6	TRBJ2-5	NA	TGTGCCAGCAGCGAGGACCCTACCGCGGGCCGGGAGACCCAGTACTTC	CASSEDPTAGRETQYF
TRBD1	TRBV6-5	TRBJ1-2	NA	TGTGCCAGCAGTTCCAACTACAGGGGGCCTAACTATGGCTACACCTTC	CASSSNYRGPNYGYTF
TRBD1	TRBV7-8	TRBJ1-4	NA	TGTGCCAGCAGCTGGAGGATGGGGACAGGGAGGGGATCAACTAATGAAAAACTGTTTTTT	CASSWRMGTGRGSTNEKLFF
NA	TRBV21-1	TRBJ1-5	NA	TGTGCCAGCACCCCCCCTCGGACAGGGGTCTCCAATAGCAATCAGCCCCAGCATTTT	CASTPPRTGVSNSNQPQHF
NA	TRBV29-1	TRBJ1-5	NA	TGCAGCGGACGGGACTCCTGGAATCAGCCCCAGCATTTT	CSGRDSWNQPQHF
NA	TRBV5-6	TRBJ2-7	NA	TGTGCCAGCAGCTTCGGCCCCCTCGAGCAGTACTTC	CASSFGPLEQYF
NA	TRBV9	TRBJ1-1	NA	TGTGCCAGCAGCGTAGACGCTGGGGCGCCGGTAGCTTTCTTT	CASSVDAGAPVAFF